Below are 13 T cell receptor beta chains sequenced from a single sample in a study of shared clonotypes between healthy human individuals (TCRdb year 2020). Library generation was performed with the immunoSEQ multiplex PCR assay. TCRdb provides this immuneACCESS table in a form limited to in-frame rearrangements. Some clones are lacking; in checked studies, under half of them reflect an unresolved V gene, and why the rest are absent is not known. This sample holds some 1,100,000 clones; around 82% were observed only once. Around 0.47% of the sample belongs to the ten largest clones. Sequenced input: memory CD4+ T cells from PBMCs. Explained via the paper, the cell subset or site label denotes: CD45RA-negative fraction. Receptors were obtained from a man between 18 and 29 years old in good health. Some clones in this sample may be carry-over from other donors' samples.

V and J are TRBV7-6 and TRBJ1-5; 7 positions match TRBD1. The CDR3 has 16 amino acids. Per germline, CDR1 SGHVS and CDR2 FNYEAQ. Trimming took 0 bases from V and 2 from J; bases not matched to a gene: 4. The CDR3 sequence: CASSLAGGLGNQPQHF. In nucleotides, the CDR3 is TGTGCCAGCAGCTTAGCAGGGGGCTTAGGCAATCAGCCCCAGCATTTT.

The chain employs TRBV6-6 and TRBJ1-2; 11 bases fit TRBD1. Germline values: CDR1 MNHNY, CDR2 SVGAGI (reference sequence). CDR3 length equals 15 residues. The trim removed 6 bases at V and 5 bases at J, leaving 8 bases unmatched. DNA of the CDR3: TGTGCCAGCAGCTTGCCCGGGACAGGGGGTTATGGCTACACCTTC. Amino acid sequence: CASSLPGTGGYGYTF.

The rearrangement links TRBV7-2 to TRBJ2-7, with 7 bases aligning to TRBD2. V was pared by 5 bases and J by 0 bases, with 10 bases of the junction left unmatched. The CDR3 loop spans 16 amino acids. Germline lookup yields CDR1 SGHTA and CDR2 FQGNSA. The CDR3 DNA is TGTGCCAGCAGCGCAACTAGAGCGGGATCCTCCTACGAGCAGTACTTC. Translating it yields CASSATRAGSSYEQYF.

This chain connects TRBV19 to TRBJ2-1; 7 positions agree with TRBD2. The CDR3 contains 19 residues. The germline V gene has CDR1 LNHDA and CDR2 SQIVND (reference sequence). V gave up 5 bases and J gave up 0 bases; unmatched junction bases: 16. CDR3 DNA sequence: TGTGCCAGTAGTTCAGGACTAGTCCGCCTCCGGAGCTCCTACAATGAGCAGTTCTTC. Protein: CASSSGLVRLRSSYNEQFF.

The rearrangement uses TRBV30 and TRBJ1-5; D perhaps matches TRBD1 (5 bases). CDR1 is GTSNPN, CDR2 SVGIG, per germline (reference sequence). The CDR3 spans 16 residues. Trimming stripped 0 bases from V and 0 bases from J, with 12 bases between. In DNA, the CDR3 is TGTGCCTGGAGTGTACAGACAGCTTTTAGCAATCAGCCCCAGCATTTT. This codes for CAWSVQTAFSNQPQHF.

The chain has TRBV6-5 and TRBJ1-5; D may be TRBD1 (5 bases). The ends were cut back, 2 bases at V and 2 bases at J, with 10 bases in the middle. CDR1 is MNHEY, CDR2 SVGAGI, per germline. This CDR3 is built from 15 residues. CDR3 loop: CASSYRGDGNQPQHF. The CDR3 bases are TGTGCCAGCAGTTACCGGGGCGATGGCAATCAGCCCCAGCATTTT.

The chain combines TRBV30 with TRBJ2-7; no clear D. The CDR3 runs 13 residues. Germline CDR1 GTSNPN, CDR2 SVGIG (reference sequence). Trimming shortened V by 5 bases and J by 3 bases, and 14 bases separated the two germline ends. The CDR3 here is CAWSPGPSYEQYF. DNA for the CDR3: TGTGCCTGGTCCCCCGGGCCCAGCTACGAGCAGTACTTC.

The chain employs TRBV6-5 and TRBJ2-2; maybe TRBD1 (5 bases). Germline values: CDR1 MNHEY, CDR2 SVGAGI. V gave up 0 bases and J gave up 5 bases, with 13 bases separating them. This CDR3 comprises 16 residues. The CDR3 loop is CASSYSGRAGTGELFF. CDR3 in DNA: TGTGCCAGCAGTTACTCGGGCAGGGCTGGGACCGGGGAGCTGTTTTTT.

The gene calls are TRBV5-3 and TRBJ2-5; TRBD2 aligns across 7 bases. TRBV5-3 is recorded as an ORF, its role being uncertain. The CDR3 has 13 amino acids. J gave up 3 bases and V 10 bases, and 9 bases lay outside the gene matches. CDR3 protein: CAGPRLAEETQYF. CDR3 nucleotide sequence: TGTGCCGGGCCTAGGCTAGCGGAAGAGACCCAGTACTTC.

About this clone itself: This may come from a read error, since a much larger clone is one base off. The chain carries TRBV5-1 and TRBJ1-3, with 7 positions matching TRBD1. V lost 4 bases and J lost 0; bases outside the gene matches: 1. The CDR3 covers 14 residues. Germline V gene sequence: CDR1 SGHRS, CDR2 YFSETQ. The CDR3 nucleotides are TGCGCCAGCAGCCGGGACAGCTCTGGAAACACCATATATTTT. It translates to CASSRDSSGNTIYF.

This sequence joins TRBV9 and TRBJ1-3; TRBD1 aligns across 7 bases. With V trimmed by 4 bases and J by 0 bases, 1 base remained unmatched. The CDR3 runs to 14 residues. The germline gives CDR1 SGDLS, CDR2 YYNGEE. The CDR3 loop reads CASSRTGSGNTIYF. The CDR3 DNA sequence: TGTGCCAGCAGCAGGACAGGCTCTGGAAACACCATATATTTT.

This clone has just a few counts. This chain connects TRBV19 to TRBJ2-7, with 7 nucleotides matching TRBD2. In germline, CDR1 is LNHDA, CDR2 SQIVND (reference sequence). This CDR3 spans 15 amino acids. With V trimmed by 3 bases and J by 1 base, 6 bases remained unmatched. CDR3 sequence (DNA): TGTGCCAGTAGTATTCCAGGGAGGGCATCCTACGAGCAGTACTTC. Protein: CASSIPGRASYEQYF.

This clone was detected only once. The V call is TRBV27, the J call TRBJ2-3; 12 nucleotides line up with TRBD2. In germline, CDR1 is MNHEY, CDR2 SMNVEV (reference sequence). After removal of 5 bases from V and 0 bases from J, the junction contained 9 bases not matched to a gene. The CDR3 is 18 amino acids. The CDR3 nucleotides read TGTGCCAGCAGTCCGATACTAGCGGGGGGCCTTAGCACAGATACGCAGTATTTT. Translated: CASSPILAGGLSTDTQYF.